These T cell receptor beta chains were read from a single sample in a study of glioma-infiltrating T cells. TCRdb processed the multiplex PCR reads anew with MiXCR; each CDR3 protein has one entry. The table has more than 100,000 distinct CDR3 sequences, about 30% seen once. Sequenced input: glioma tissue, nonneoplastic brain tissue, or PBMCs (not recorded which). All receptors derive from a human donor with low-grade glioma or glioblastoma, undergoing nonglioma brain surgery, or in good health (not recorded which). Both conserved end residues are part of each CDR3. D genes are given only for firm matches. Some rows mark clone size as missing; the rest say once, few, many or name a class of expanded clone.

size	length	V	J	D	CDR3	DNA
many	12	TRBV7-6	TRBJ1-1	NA	CASSLAEGEAFF	TGTGCCAGCAGCTTAGCAGAGGGTGAGGCTTTCTTT
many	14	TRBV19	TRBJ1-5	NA	CASTKSTVGQPQHF	TGTGCCAGTACAAAAAGTACGGTTGGTCAGCCCCAGCATTTT
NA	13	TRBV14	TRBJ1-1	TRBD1	CASSRDRNAEALF	TGTGCCAGCAGCCGGGACAGGAACGCTGAAGCTTTATTT
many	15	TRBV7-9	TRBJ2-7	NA	CASSLVSTPNYEQYF	TGTGCCAGCAGCTTAGTTTCCACCCCTAACTACGAGCAGTACTTC
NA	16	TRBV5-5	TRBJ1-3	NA	CASSLVRASSGNTIYF	TGTGCCAGCAGCTTGGTTCGTGCCTCCTCTGGAAACACCATATATTTT
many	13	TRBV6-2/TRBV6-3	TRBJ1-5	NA	CASSYQGYLPQHF	TGTGCCAGCAGTTATCAGGGGTATTTACCCCAGCATTTT
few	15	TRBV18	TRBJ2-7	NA	CASSPGALPGFEQYF	TGTGCCAGCTCACCCGGGGCTCTACCTGGTTTCGAGCAGTACTTC
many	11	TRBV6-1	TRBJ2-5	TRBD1	CASGTGWTQYF	TGTGCCAGCGGGACAGGGTGGACCCAGTACTTC
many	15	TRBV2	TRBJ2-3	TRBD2	CASSKAGLLTDTQYF	TGTGCCAGCAGCAAAGCGGGGCTCCTGACAGATACGCAGTATTTT
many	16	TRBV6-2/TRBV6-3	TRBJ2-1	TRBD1	CASSSPPRTGNNEQFF	TGTGCCAGCAGTTCCCCTCCTAGGACAGGGAACAATGAGCAGTTCTTC
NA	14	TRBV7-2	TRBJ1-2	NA	CASSLVAEPHGYTF	TGTGCCAGCAGCTTAGTGGCCGAACCCCATGGCTACACCTTC
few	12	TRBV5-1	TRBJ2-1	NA	CASSLAVNEQFF	TGCGCCAGCAGCTTGGCGGTTAATGAGCAGTTCTTC
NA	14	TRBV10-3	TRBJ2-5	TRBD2	CASTETSGGETQYF	TGTGCCAGTACCGAGACTAGCGGGGGAGAGACCCAGTACTTC
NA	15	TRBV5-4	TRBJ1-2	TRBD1	CASSLRQGLGYGYTF	TGTGCCAGCAGCTTGCGACAGGGCCTGGGCTATGGCTACACCTTC
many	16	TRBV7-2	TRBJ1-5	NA	CASSLRVKQGNQPQHF	TGTGCCAGCAGCTTGCGAGTGAAACAGGGCAATCAGCCCCAGCATTTT
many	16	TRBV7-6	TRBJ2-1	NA	CASSLALGSRYNEQFF	TGTGCCAGCAGCTTAGCGCTAGGGTCCAGATACAATGAGCAGTTCTTC
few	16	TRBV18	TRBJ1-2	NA	CASSPPSVGGHGGYTF	TGTGCCAGCTCACCACCTTCAGTCGGCGGCCATGGAGGCTACACCTTC
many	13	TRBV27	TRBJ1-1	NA	CASSNLGARRAFF	TGTGCCAGCAGTAATTTAGGGGCCAGACGAGCTTTCTTT
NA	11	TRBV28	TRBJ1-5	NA	CASSLKGPQHF	TGTGCCAGCAGTTTAAAGGGGCCACAGCATTTT
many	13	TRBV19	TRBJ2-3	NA	CASSMGGADTQYF	TGTGCCAGTAGTATGGGCGGGGCAGATACGCAGTATTTT
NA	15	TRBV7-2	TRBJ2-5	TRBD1	CATSSPTGGAETQYF	TGTGCCACCTCCTCTCCTACAGGGGGCGCGGAGACCCAGTACTTC
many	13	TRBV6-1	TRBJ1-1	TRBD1	CASSSRTGVAAFF	TGTGCCAGCAGTTCCCGGACAGGTGTGGCAGCTTTCTTT
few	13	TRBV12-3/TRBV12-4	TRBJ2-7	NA	CASRPGQTYEQYF	TGTGCCAGCAGGCCGGGCCAAACCTACGAGCAGTACTTC
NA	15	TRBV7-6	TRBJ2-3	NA	CASSLGLVEIDTQYF	TGTGCCAGCAGCTTAGGACTAGTGGAGATAGATACGCAGTATTTT
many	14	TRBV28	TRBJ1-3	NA	CASRQGSSGNTIYF	TGTGCCAGCAGACAGGGCAGCTCTGGAAACACCATATATTTT
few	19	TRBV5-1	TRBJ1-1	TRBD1	CASSLDGQGAWGMNTEAFF	TGCGCCAGCAGCTTGGATGGACAGGGGGCGTGGGGCATGAACACTGAAGCTTTCTTT
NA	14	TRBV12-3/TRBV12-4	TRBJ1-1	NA	CASKIINVNTEAFF	TGTGCCAGCAAAATCATCAACGTGAACACTGAAGCTTTCTTT
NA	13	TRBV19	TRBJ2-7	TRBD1	CASSWDRDREQYF	TGTGCCAGTAGTTGGGACAGGGATCGGGAGCAGTACTTC
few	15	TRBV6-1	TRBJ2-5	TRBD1	CASRTDRIYQETQYF	TGTGCCAGCAGGACGGACAGGATCTACCAAGAGACCCAGTACTTC
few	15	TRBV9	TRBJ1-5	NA	CASSYDSRLNQPQHF	TGTGCCAGCAGCTACGACAGCAGACTCAATCAGCCCCAGCATTTT
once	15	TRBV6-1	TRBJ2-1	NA	CASRNTPMGAHEQFF	TGTGCCAGCAGGAACACACCGATGGGTGCCCATGAGCAGTTCTTC
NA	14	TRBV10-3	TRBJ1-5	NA	CAISGAGANQPQHF	TGTGCCATCAGTGGAGCCGGGGCCAATCAGCCCCAGCATTTT
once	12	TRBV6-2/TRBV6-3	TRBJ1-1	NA	CASRITALEAFF	TGTGCCAGCAGGATAACAGCACTTGAAGCTTTCTTT
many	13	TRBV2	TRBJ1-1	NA	CASRARGKTEAFF	TGTGCCAGCAGGGCTAGGGGCAAGACTGAAGCTTTCTTT
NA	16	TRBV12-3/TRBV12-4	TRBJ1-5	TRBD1	CASSHSEYRGLQPQHF	TGTGCCAGCAGTCATTCTGAATACAGGGGGCTTCAGCCCCAGCATTTT
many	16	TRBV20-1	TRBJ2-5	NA	CSARDWRGVNTETQYF	TGCAGTGCTAGAGATTGGAGGGGTGTTAATACGGAGACCCAGTACTTC
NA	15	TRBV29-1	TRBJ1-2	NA	CSVGGQTDLGYGYTF	TGCAGCGTTGGCGGACAGACCGACCTAGGGTATGGCTACACCTTC